This T cell receptor beta chain is from a study of Ad26.COV2.S vaccination and SARS-CoV-2 variants. As for the study in general: Ad26.COV2.S shots went into the muscle once or twice, 56 days apart.

This clone was seen only a few times. What it binds is not known. Assay used: immunoSEQ multiplex PCR; TCRdb lists only in-frame clones, some missing. The sample yields about 400,000 clones, roughly 85% seen once. Study-level findings and limits: Considerable breadth of spike-specific CD8+ and CD4+ T cell responses has reportedly been documented following vaccination.

The germline CDR1 and CDR2 sequences are SGHNT and YYREEE (reference sequence). V gave up 4 bases and J gave up 9 bases; unmatched junction bases: 16. The CDR3 length is 17 residues. Treatment reported: around 19 received Ad26.COV2.S at low or high dose, single or two shots; 5 received placebo; per-sample allocation not given. It was on day 63 after the first vaccine or placebo injection that samples were taken. An adult donor aged 18-55 years was enrolled in Boston. The receptor's source is a person aged 18-65 years who received the Ad26.COV2.S COVID-19 vaccine or a placebo. This specimen was peripheral blood, taken in a trial of Ad26.COV2.S vaccine versus placebo. This rearrangement joins TRBV5-4 to TRBJ2-1; 10 positions agree with TRBD2. This chain's CDR3 is CASSQSRAGGIGAEQFF. The CDR3 nucleotides are TGTGCCAGCAGCCAGAGCAGAGCGGGAGGGATAGGGGCTGAGCAGTTCTTC.